This T cell receptor (beta chain) derives from a study of T cells after yellow fever vaccination. The overall study: Flow sorting relied on CD3, CD45RA, CCR7 and CD95 to obtain EM, EMRA, CM and Tscm memory subsets. General study results and limits: Though it reached lower strength, the secondary response hit its peak faster, day 5 versus 15. Primary-vaccination clones mostly resurfaced post-booster (more than 95% CD4, more than 85% CD8).

TCRdb reprocessed the 5' RACE reads via MiXCR and lists one record per CDR3 protein. The sample lists 12,000 to 15,000 distinct CDR3 sequences, 7.3% seen once, with 1.5% to 2% in the top ten. This clonotype was counted many times. The germline gives CDR1 MNHEY, CDR2 SVGAGI. V was cut by 5 bases and J by 4 bases, with 11 bases left in between. The CDR3 extends over 13 amino acids. This TCR was sampled from a man aged 18 to 35 who received the YFV17D yellow fever vaccine. The chain combines TRBV6-5 with TRBJ1-2; possible D gene TRBD1, 5 bases. The material was PBMCs, either bulk or a sorted T-cell subset (CD4+, CD8+, memory, or dextramer-sorted; not recorded which), obtained on the day of the yellow fever booster vaccination. CDR3 sequence (DNA): TGTGCCAGCAGTAGAAGCACAGGCTATGGCTACACCTTC. Protein product: CASSRSTGYGYTF.